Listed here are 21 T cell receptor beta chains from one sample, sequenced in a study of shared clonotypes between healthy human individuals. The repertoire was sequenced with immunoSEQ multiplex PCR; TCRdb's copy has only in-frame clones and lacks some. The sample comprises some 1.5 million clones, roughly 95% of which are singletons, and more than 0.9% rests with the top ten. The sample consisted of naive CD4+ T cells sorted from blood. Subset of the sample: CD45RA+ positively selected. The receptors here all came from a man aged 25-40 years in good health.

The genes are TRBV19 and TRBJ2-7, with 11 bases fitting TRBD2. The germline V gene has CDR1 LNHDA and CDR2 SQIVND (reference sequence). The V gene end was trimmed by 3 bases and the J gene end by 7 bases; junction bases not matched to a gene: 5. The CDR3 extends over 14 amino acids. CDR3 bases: TGTGCCAGTAGTATTGGACTAGCGGGCAATGAGCAGTACTTC. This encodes CASSIGLAGNEQYF.

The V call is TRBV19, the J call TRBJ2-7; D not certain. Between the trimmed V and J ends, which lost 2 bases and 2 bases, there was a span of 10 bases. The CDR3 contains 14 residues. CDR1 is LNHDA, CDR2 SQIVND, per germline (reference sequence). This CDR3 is CASSILGKTYEQYF. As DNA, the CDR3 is TGTGCCAGTAGTATATTAGGAAAAACCTACGAGCAGTACTTC. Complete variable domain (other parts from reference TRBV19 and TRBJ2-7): DGGITQSPKYLFRKEGQNVTLSCEQNLNHDAMYWYRQDPGQGLRLIYYSQIVNDFQKGDIAEGYSVSREKKESFPLTVTSAQKNPTAFYLCASSILGKTYEQYFGPGTRLTVT.

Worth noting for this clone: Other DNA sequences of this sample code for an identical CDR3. CDR3 sequence reads: CSVVGNEQFF. In DNA, the CDR3 is TGCAGCGTTGTGGGGAATGAGCAGTTCTTC. The chain joins TRBV29-1 to TRBJ2-1; D call uncertain. Germline-derived CDR1 and CDR2 are SQVTM and ANQGSEA. Deletions cut 4 bases from V and 7 bases from J, with 5 bases between. This CDR3 has 10 residues.

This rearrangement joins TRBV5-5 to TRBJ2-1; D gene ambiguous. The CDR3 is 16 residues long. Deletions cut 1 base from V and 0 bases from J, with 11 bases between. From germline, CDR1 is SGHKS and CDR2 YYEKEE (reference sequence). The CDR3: CASSLRSPSSYNEQFF. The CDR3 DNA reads TGTGCCAGCAGCTTGCGGAGCCCCTCCTCCTACAATGAGCAGTTCTTC.

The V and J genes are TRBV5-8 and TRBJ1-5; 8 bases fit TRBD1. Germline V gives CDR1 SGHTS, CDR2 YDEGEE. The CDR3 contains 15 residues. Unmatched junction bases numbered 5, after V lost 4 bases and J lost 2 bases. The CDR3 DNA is TGTGCCAGCAGCCTGGACAGGGCCGGCAATCAGCCCCAGCATTTT. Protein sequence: CASSLDRAGNQPQHF.

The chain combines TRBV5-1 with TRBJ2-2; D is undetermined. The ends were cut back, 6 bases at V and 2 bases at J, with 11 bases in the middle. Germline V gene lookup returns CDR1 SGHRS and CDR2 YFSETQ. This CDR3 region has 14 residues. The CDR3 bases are TGCGCCAGCAAGTTAGGATCCAACACCGGGGAGCTGTTTTTT. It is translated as CASKLGSNTGELFF.

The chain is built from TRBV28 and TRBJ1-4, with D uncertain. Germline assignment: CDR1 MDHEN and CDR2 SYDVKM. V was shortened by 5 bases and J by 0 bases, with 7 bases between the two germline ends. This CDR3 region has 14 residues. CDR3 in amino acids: CASSGGATNEKLFF. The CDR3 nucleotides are TGTGCCAGCAGTGGCGGTGCAACTAATGAAAAACTGTTTTTT.

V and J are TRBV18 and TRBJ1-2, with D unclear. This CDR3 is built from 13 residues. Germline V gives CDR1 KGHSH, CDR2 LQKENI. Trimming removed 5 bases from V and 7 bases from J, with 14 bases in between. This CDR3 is CASSRDRWGGYTF. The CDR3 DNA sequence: TGTGCCAGCTCAAGAGATCGCTGGGGTGGCTACACCTTC.

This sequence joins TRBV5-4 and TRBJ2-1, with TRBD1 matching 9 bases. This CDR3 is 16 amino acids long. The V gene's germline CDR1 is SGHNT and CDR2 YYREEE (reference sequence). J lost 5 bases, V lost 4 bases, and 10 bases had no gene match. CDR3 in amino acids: CASSHRDRVVNNEQFF. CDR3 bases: TGTGCCAGCAGCCACCGGGACAGGGTCGTCAACAATGAGCAGTTCTTC.

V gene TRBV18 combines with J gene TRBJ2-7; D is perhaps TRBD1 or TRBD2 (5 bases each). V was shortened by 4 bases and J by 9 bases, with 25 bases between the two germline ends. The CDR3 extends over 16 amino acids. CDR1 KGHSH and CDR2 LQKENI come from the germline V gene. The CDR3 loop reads CASSRSSGTGKGRQYF. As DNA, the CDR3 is TGTGCCAGCTCACGTTCCTCGGGGACGGGGAAGGGAAGGCAGTACTTC.

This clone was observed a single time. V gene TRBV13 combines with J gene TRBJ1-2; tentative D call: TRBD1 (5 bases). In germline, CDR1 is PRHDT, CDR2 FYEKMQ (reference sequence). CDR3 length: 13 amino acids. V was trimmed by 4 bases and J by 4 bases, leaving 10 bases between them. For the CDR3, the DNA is TGTGCCAGCAGCTCTACAGGCCTCTATGGCTACACCTTC. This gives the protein CASSSTGLYGYTF.

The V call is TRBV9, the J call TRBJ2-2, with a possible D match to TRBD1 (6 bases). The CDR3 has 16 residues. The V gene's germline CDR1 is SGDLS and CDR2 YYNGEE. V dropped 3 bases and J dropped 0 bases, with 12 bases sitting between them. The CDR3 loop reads CASSAQGTPNTGELFF. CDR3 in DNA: TGTGCCAGCAGCGCCCAGGGGACCCCGAACACCGGGGAGCTGTTTTTT.

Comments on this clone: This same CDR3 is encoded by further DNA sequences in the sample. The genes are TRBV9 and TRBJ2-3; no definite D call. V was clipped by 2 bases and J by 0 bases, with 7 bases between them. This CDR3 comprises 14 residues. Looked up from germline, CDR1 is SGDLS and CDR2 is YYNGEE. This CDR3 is CASSVSTSTDTQYF. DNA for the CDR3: TGTGCCAGCAGCGTCTCTACCAGCACAGATACGCAGTATTTT.

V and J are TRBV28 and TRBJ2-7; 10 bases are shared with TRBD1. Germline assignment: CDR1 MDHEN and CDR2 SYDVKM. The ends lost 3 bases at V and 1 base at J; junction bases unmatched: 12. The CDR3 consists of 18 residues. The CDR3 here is CASSFVMWGQGISYEQYF. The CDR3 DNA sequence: TGTGCCAGCAGTTTCGTGATGTGGGGACAGGGGATTTCCTACGAGCAGTACTTC.

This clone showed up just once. The CDR3 coding sequence is TGTGCCAGCAGCTTGGAGCAGATCTGGTCCTACAATGAGCAGTTCTTC. Its translation is CASSLEQIWSYNEQFF. The chain couples TRBV5-6 to TRBJ2-1; no definite D call. This CDR3 contains 16 residues. The V end lost 0 bases, the J end lost 1 base, and 11 bases lay between the germline ends. Per the germline V gene, CDR1 is SGHDT and CDR2 is YYEEEE.

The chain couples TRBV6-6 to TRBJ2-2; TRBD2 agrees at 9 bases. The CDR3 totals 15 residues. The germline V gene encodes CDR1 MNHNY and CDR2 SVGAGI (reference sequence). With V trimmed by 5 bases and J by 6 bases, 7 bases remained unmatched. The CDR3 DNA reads TGTGCCAGCAGTCCGGAGGTAGCGGGAGCCGGGGAGCTGTTTTTT. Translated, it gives CASSPEVAGAGELFF.

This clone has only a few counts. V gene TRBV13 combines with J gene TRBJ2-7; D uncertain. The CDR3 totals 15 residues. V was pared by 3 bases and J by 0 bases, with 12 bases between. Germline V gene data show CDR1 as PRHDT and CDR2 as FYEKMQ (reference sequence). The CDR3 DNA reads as TGTGCCAGCAGCTTTCGGGTAGCCTTCTCCTACGAGCAGTACTTC. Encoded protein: CASSFRVAFSYEQYF.

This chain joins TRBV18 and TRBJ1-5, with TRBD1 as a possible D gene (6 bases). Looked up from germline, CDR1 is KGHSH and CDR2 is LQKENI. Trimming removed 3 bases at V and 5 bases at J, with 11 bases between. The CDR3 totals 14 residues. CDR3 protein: CASSPTQGYQPQHF. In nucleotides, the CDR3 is TGTGCCAGCTCACCTACGCAGGGGTATCAGCCCCAGCATTTT.

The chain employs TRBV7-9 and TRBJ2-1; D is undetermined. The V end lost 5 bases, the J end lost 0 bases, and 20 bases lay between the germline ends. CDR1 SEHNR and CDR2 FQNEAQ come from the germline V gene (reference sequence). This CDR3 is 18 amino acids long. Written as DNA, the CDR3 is TGTGCCAGCAGCCCACGCCCATGGGAACAAAGCTCCTACAATGAGCAGTTCTTC. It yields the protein CASSPRPWEQSSYNEQFF.

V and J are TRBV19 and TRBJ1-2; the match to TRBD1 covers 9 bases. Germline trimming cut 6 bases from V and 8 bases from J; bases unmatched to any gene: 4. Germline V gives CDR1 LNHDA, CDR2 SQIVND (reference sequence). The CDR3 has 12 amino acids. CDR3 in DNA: TGTGCCAGTAGGGGGACAGGGTTCGGCTACACCTTC. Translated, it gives CASRGTGFGYTF.

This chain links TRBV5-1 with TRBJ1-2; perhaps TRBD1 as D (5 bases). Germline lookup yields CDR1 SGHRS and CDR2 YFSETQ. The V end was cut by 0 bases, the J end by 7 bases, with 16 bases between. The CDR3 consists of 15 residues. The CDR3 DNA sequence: TGCGCCAGCAGCTTGGTCCTACTCAAAGGGGTTGGCTACACCTTC. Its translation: CASSLVLLKGVGYTF.